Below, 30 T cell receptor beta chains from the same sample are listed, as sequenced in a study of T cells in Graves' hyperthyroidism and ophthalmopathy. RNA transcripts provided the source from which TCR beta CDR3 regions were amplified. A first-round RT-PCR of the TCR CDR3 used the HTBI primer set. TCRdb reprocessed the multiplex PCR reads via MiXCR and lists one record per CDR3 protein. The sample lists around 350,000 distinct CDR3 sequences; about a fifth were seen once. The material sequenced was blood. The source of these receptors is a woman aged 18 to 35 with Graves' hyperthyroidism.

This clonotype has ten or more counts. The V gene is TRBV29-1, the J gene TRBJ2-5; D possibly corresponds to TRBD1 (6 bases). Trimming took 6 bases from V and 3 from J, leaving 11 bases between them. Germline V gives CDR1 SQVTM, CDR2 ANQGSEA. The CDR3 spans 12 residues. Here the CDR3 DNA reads TGCAGCGTCTGGTCAGGGGAAGAGACCCAGTACTTC. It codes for CSVWSGEETQYF.

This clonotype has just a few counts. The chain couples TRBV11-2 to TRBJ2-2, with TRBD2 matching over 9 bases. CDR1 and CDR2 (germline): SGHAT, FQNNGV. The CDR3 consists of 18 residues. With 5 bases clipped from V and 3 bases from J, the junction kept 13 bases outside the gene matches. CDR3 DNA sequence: TGTGCCAGCAGCAGCCTCGGGCGGGGGGGCTCTTACACCGGGGAGCTGTTTTTT. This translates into CASSSLGRGGSYTGELFF. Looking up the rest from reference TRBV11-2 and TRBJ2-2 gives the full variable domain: EAGVAQSPRYKIIEKRQSVAFWCNPISGHATLYWYQQILGQGPKLLIQFQNNGVVDDSQLPKDRFSAERLKGVDSTLKIQPAKLEDSAVYLCASSSLGRGGSYTGELFFGEGSRLTVL.

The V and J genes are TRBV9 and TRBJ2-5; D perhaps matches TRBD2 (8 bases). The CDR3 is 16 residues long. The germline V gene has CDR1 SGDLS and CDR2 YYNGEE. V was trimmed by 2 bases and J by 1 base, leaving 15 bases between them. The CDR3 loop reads CASSVGTAGAQETQYF. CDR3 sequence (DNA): TGTGCCAGCAGCGTTGGGACAGCGGGGGCCCAAGAGACCCAGTACTTC.

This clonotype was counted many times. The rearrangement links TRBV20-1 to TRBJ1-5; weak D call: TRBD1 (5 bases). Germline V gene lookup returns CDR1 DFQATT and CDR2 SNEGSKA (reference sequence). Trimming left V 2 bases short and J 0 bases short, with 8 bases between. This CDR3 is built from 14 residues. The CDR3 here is CSARRGSSNQPQHF. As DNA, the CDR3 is TGCAGTGCTAGAAGGGGTAGTAGCAATCAGCCCCAGCATTTT.

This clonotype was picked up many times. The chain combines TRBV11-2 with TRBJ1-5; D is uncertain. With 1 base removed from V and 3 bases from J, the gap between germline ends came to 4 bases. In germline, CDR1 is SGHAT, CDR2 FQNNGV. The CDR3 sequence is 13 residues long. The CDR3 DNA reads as TGTGCCAGCAGCTTAGGGTACAATCAGCCCCAGCATTTT. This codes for CASSLGYNQPQHF.

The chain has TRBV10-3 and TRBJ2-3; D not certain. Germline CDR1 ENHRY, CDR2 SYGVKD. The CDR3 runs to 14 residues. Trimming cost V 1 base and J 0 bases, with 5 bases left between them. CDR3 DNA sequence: TGTGCCATCAGTGAGTTTACAAGCACAGATACGCAGTATTTT. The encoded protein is CAISEFTSTDTQYF.

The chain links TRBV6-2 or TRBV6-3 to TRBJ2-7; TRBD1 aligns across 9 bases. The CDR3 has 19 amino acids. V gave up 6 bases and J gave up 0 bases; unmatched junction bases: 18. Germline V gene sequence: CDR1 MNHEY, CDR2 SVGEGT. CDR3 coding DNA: TGTGCCAGCAGACCACTCCGGGACAGGGAAGGTTTTAGCTCCTACGAGCAGTACTTC. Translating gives CASRPLRDREGFSSYEQYF.

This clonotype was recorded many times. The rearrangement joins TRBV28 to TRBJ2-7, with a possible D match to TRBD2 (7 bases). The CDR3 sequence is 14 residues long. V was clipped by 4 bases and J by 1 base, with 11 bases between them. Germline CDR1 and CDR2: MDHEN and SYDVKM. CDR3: CASSWGGPSYEQYF. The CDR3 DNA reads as TGTGCCAGCAGTTGGGGGGGGCCATCCTACGAGCAGTACTTC.

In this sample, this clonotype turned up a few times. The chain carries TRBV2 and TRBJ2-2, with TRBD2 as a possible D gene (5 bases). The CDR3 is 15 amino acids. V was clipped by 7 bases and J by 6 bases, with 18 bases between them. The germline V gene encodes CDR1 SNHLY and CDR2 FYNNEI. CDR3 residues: CASNFGLRGAGELFF. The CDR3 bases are TGTGCCAGCAATTTTGGACTCCGAGGAGCCGGGGAGCTGTTTTTT.

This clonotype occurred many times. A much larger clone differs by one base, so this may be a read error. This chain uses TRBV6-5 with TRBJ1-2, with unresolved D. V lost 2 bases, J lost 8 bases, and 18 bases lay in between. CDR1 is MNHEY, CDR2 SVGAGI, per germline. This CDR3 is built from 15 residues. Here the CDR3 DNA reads TGTGCCAGCAGTTACCCGACTACACAAGCGGGGGGCTACACCTTC. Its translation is CASSYPTTQAGGYTF.

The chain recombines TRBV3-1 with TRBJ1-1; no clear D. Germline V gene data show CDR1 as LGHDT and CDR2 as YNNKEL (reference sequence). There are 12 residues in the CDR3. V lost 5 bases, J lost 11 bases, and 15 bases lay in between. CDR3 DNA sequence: TGTGCCAGCAGCGGAGTAACCGGTGGGGCTTTCTTT. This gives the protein CASSGVTGGAFF.

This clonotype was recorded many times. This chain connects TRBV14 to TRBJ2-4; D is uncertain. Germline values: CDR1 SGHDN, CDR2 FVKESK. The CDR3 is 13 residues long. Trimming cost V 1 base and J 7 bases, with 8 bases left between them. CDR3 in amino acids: CASSQGRWNIQYF. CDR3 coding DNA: TGTGCCAGCAGCCAAGGAAGATGGAACATTCAGTACTTC.

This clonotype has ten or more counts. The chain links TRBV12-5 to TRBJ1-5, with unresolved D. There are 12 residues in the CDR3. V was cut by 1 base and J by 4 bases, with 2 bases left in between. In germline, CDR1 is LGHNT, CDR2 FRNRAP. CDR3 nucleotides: TGTGCTAGTGGTTTGGGGAATCAGCCCCAGCATTTT. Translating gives CASGLGNQPQHF.

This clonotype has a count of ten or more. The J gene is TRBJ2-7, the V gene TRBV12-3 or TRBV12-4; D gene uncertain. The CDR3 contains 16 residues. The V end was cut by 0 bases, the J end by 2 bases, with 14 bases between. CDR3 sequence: CASSLALKDPTYEQYF. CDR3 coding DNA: TGTGCCAGCAGTTTAGCGCTAAAGGACCCCACCTACGAGCAGTACTTC.

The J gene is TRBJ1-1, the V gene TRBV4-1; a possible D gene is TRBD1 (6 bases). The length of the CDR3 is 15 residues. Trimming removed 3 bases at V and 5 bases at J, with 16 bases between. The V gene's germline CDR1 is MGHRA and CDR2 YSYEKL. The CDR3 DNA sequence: TGCGCCAGCAGCCAGGGACGGGGGGGCAGAACTGAAGCTTTCTTT. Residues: CASSQGRGGRTEAFF.

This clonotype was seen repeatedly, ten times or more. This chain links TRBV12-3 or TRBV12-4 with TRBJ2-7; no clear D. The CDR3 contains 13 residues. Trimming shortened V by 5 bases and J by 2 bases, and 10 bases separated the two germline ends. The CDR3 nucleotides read TGTGCCAGCAGTCCTACTGAGACCTACGAGCAGTACTTC. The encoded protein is CASSPTETYEQYF.

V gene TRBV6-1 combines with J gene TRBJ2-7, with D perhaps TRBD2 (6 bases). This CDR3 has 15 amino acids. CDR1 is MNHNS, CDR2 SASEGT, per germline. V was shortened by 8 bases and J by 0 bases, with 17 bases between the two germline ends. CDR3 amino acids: CASGVRDLSSYEQYF. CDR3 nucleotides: TGTGCCAGCGGGGTCAGGGACTTGAGCTCCTACGAGCAGTACTTC.

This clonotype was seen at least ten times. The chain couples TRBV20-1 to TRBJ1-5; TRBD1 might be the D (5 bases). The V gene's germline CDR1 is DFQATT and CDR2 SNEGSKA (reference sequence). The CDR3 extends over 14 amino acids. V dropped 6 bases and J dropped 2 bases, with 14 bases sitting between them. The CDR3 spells CSAHAGKGNQPQHF. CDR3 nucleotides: TGCAGTGCCCATGCAGGGAAGGGCAATCAGCCCCAGCATTTT.

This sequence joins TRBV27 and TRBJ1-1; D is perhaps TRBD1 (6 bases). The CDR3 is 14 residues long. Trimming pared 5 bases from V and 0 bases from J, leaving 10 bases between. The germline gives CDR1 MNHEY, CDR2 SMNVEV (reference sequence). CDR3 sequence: CASSANRVNTEAFF. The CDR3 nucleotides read TGTGCCAGCAGTGCCAACAGGGTGAACACTGAAGCTTTCTTT.

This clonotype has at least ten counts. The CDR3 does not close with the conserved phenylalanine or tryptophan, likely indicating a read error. CDR3 loop: CASSEAQVGTEAFI. The CDR3 nucleotides read TGTGCCAGCAGTGAGGCACAGGTGGGCACTGAAGCTTTCATT. The gene calls are TRBV2 and TRBJ1-1, with a tentative D call TRBD1 (5 bases). V lost 3 bases, J lost 4 bases, and 12 bases lay in between. Germline CDR1 reads SNHLY; CDR2 reads FYNNEI. This CDR3 spans 14 amino acids.

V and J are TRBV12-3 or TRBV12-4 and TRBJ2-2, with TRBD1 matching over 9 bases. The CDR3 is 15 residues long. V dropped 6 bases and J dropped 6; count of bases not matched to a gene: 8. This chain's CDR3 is CASSRGQGKAGELFF. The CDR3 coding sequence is TGTGCCAGCAGCCGTGGACAGGGGAAGGCCGGGGAGCTGTTTTTT.

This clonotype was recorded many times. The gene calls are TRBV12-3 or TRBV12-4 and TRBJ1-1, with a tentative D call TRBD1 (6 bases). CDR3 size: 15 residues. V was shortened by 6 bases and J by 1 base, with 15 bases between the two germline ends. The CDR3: CASSLGGTWNTEAFF. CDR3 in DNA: TGTGCCAGCAGCCTCGGGGGCACTTGGAACACTGAAGCTTTCTTT.

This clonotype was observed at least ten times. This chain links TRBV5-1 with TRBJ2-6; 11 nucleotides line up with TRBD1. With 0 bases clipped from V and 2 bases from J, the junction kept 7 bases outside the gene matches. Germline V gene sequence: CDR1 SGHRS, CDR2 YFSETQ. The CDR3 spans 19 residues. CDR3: CASSLALGQGAAGANVLTF. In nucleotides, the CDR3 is TGCGCCAGCAGCTTGGCTTTAGGACAGGGGGCAGCTGGGGCCAACGTCCTGACTTTC.

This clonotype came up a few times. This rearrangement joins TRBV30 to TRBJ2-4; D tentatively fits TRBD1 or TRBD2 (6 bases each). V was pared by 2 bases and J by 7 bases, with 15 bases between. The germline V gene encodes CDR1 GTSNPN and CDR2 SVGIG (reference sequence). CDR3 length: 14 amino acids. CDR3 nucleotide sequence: TGTGCCTGGAGTTCACTAACGGGGGCGAACATTCAGTACTTC. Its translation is CAWSSLTGANIQYF.

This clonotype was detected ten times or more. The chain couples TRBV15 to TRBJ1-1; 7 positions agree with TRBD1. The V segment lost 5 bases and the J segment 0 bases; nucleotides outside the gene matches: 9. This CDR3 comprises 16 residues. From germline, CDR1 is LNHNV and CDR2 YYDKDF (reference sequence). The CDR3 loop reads CATSRRFGQVNTEAFF. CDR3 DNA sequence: TGTGCCACCAGCCGACGTTTTGGACAGGTGAACACTGAAGCTTTCTTT.

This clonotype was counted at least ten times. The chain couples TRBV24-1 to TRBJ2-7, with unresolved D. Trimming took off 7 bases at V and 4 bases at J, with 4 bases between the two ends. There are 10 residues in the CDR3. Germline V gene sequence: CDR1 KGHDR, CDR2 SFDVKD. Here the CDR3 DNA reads TGTGCCACCAGAACGTACGAGCAGTACTTC. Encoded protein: CATRTYEQYF.

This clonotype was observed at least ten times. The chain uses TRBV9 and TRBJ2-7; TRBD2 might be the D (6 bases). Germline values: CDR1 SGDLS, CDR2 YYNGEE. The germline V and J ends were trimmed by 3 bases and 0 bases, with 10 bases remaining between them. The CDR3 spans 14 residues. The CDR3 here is CASSGGTDSYEQYF. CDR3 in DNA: TGTGCCAGCAGCGGCGGGACGGACTCCTACGAGCAGTACTTC.

The CDR3 region has the DNA TGTGCCAGCAGCTACGCGACCGGGACAGGGTTTAACTATGGCTACACCTTC. It specifies CASSYATGTGFNYGYTF. The genes are TRBV6-2 or TRBV6-3 and TRBJ1-2; 9 bases align to TRBD1. From germline, CDR1 is MNHEY and CDR2 SVGEGT. Trimming at V came to 6 bases and at J to 1 base, leaving 12 bases not matched to a gene. The CDR3 loop spans 17 amino acids.

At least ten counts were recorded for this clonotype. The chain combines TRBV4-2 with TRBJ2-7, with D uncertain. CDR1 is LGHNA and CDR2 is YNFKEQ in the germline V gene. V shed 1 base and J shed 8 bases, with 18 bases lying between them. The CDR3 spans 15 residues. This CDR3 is CASSQGDGPSRKQYF. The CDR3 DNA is TGTGCCAGCAGCCAAGGCGACGGGCCCTCCAGGAAGCAGTACTTC.

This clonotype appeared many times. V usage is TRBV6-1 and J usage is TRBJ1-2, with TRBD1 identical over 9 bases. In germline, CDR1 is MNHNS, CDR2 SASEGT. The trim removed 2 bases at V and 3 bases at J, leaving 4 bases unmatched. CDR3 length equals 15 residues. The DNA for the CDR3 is TGTGCCAGCAGTGAATGGAGGGACAGGGACTATGGCTACACCTTC. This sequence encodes CASSEWRDRDYGYTF.